This T cell receptor beta chain is drawn from a study of tumor-infiltrating lymphocytes in primary liver carcinoma. Turning to the study itself: Aged between 30 and 69 years, the patients were men and women. Overall study results and limits: When set against blood, tumors had a significantly higher top-250-clone fraction (p = 0.039).

A constant-region primer served to make TCR beta cDNA from about 0.45 ug total RNA. Slightly modified ARM-PCR, run as three nested multiplex PCR rounds, produced the TCR beta libraries. Primers for the first two PCR rounds were TRBV1-TRBV30 forward primers and a C-beta reverse primer (approximately 10 cycles per round). A single record per CDR3 protein comes from TCRdb applying MiXCR to the multiplex PCR reads. The sample has about 50,000 distinct CDR3 sequences; 70% to 80% are singletons. As concerns this clonotype: Its antigen remains unidentified. An end of the junction does not agree with germline; a read error may underlie this.

Bulk tissue was left unsorted, and RNA and DNA were co-extracted from about 19-30 mg of it. In germline, CDR1 is LGHNA, CDR2 YNFKEQ. The CDR3 spans 17 residues. This sequence joins TRBV4-2 and TRBJ2-1; D might be TRBD2 (6 bases). Sample: liver tumor tissue from sampling region 5. Subset here: tumor region T5, tumor centre. This receptor was identified in a man aged 35 to 55 with primary liver carcinoma and hepatitis B virus infection. CDR3 protein: CAISQEVAVASYNELFF. The CDR3 bases are TGTGCCATCAGCCAAGAGGTAGCGGTGGCCTCCTACAATGAGCTGTTCTTC.